Sequencing of this TCR beta chain was carried out in a study of blood T cell repertoires in COVID-19. Original methodology: Counts of nucleated cells, estimated from reference gene primer amplification, were obtained. The table came from immunoSEQ multiplex PCR; TCRdb's copy has only in-frame clones and leaves some out. V, J and clone size derive from that table, while D and trimming were established from the DNA sequence. The repertoire holds some 380,000 clones, with 88% as singletons. Categorization into cohorts depended on clinical history that participants reported. The CDR3 runs 16 residues. V lost 7 bases and J lost 9; bases outside the gene matches: 18. The germline gives CDR1 MNHEY, CDR2 SMNVEV (reference sequence).

The source material was PBMCs or T cells enriched from blood (not recorded which). The genes are TRBV27 and TRBJ1-5; 7 bases are shared with TRBD1. The receptor comes from a woman in her thirties or forties with acute COVID-19. The CDR3 coding sequence is TGTGCCAGCACTCCGCTCGGGGACAGAAGGAGTTGGCCCCAGCATTTT. As protein: CASTPLGDRRSWPQHF.